This T cell receptor beta chain appears in the sequencing data of a study of technical replicates of blood from a handful of donors (dated by TCRdb to the late 2010s). Trimming removed 4 bases from V and 1 base from J; the gene matches leave 9 bases unexplained. The CDR3 runs 17 amino acids, cysteine and phenylalanine included. Kept here is only the CDR3 DNA, which spans 51 bases and is read in frame from base 1. From a lookup of the germline V gene, CDR1 and CDR2 are SGHRS and YFSETQ. To note about this clone: No cognate antigen has been identified for it. No much larger clone exists at a distance of one base, and base qualities are not known.

Libraries came from the immunoSEQ multiplex PCR assay. Entries here come from immuneACCESS through TCRdb and include only in-frame sequences with V and J called. Some clones fail to appear in such tables; in the studies checked, an unresolved V gene covers under half of the shortfall, and the cause of the remainder is unknown. Here the sample has some 80,000 clones; approximately 95% occur a single time. The ten largest clones take up 0.36% of the sample. This TCR derives from a human donor in good health. The specimen was T cells isolated from PBMCs. The chain is made from TRBV5-1 and TRBJ2-7, and 12 junctional nucleotides match TRBD1. CDR3 sequence: CASSAPGQGALSYEQYF. The sequenced DNA: TGCGCCAGCAGCGCCCCGGGACAGGGGGCGCTTTCCTACGAGCAGTACTTC.